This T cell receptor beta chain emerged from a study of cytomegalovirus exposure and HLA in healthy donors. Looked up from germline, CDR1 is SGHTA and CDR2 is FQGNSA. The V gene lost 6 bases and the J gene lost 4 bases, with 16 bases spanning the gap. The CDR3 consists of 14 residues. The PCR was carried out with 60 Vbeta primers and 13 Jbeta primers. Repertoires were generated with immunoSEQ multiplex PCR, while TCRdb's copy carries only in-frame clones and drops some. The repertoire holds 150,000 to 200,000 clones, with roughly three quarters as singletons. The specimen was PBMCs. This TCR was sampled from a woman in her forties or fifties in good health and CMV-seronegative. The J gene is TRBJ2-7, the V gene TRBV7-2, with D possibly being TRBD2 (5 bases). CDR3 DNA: TGTGCCAGCAGACCCTCGAGGGTGGTGTACGAGCAGTACTTC. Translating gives CASRPSRVVYEQYF.